This TCR beta chain was profiled in a study of neurological immune-mediated disorders. Whole-study results and caveats: Multiple sclerosis patients had less TCR clonal expansion than even healthy controls, unlike HTLV-1-associated myelopathy.

This clonotype was detected many times. Its target is not known. CDR1 and CDR2 from the germline V gene are SGHRS and YFSETQ. CDR3 size: 15 residues. The V and J ends lost 0 bases and 10 bases, in that order; junction bases with no gene match: 9. MiXCR, run by TCRdb on the 5' RACE reads, gives a single entry per CDR3 protein. In the table there are some 38,000 distinct CDR3 sequences, around an eighth of which are singletons. PBMCs numbering 2 million and stored at -80 C yielded the unsorted libraries. This receptor was obtained from a woman between 45 and 65 years old with HTLV-1-associated myelopathy (HAM/TSP). This chain joins TRBV5-1 and TRBJ2-1; 8 bases are shared with TRBD2. Sequenced sample: PBMCs. Here the CDR3 DNA reads TGCGCCAGCAGCTTGGACGGCGGGGGGCCCCGGGAGCAGTTCTTC. Encoded protein: CASSLDGGGPREQFF.